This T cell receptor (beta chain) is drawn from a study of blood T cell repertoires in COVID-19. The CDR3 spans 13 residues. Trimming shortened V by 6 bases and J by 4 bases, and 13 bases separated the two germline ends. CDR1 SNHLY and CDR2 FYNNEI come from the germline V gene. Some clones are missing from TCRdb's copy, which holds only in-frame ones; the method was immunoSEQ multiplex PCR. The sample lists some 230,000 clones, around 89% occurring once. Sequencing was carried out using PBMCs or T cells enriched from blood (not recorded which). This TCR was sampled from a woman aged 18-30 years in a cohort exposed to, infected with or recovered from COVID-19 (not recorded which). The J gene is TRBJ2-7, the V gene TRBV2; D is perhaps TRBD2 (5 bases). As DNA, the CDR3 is TGTGCCAGCAGCCTTGCGGGTTTTTACGAGCAGTACTTC. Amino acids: CASSLAGFYEQYF. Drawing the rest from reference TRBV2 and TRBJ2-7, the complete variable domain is EPEVTQTPSHQVTQMGQEVILRCVPISNHLYFYWYRQILGQKVEFLVSFYNNEISEKSEIFDDQFSVERPDGSNFTLKIRSTKLEDSAMYFCASSLAGFYEQYFGPGTRLTVT.